One and the same sample provided the 25 T cell receptor beta chains below, sequenced in a study of brain T cells in children with intractable seizures. The table came from immunoSEQ multiplex PCR; TCRdb's copy has only in-frame clones and leaves some out. The profile covers 95,000 to 120,000 clones, with approximately 94% appearing a single time and more than 3% taken by the ten largest. Sequenced material: peripheral blood, taken at surgery. These receptors were taken from a boy under three years old with hemimegalencephaly and intractable seizures.

The chain couples TRBV3-1 (or the pseudogene TRBV3-2) to TRBJ2-3, with 9 bases identical to TRBD2. With V trimmed by 4 bases and J by 8 bases, 13 bases remained unmatched. The CDR3 totals 16 residues. The germline V gene has CDR1 LGHDT and CDR2 YNNKEL (reference sequence). CDR3 loop: CASSPGGGLASATQYF. The CDR3 DNA reads TGTGCCAGCAGCCCGGGGGGGGGACTAGCATCTGCTACGCAGTATTTT.

This clone was seen only a few times. The genes are TRBV7-8 and TRBJ1-1; a weak D match, TRBD1 (5 bases). This CDR3 has 13 residues. V was shortened by 2 bases and J by 11 bases, with 15 bases between the two germline ends. Germline V gene lookup returns CDR1 SGHVS and CDR2 FQNEAQ. The CDR3 DNA sequence: TGTGCCAGCAGCTTATACAGGTGGTCGCAGGCTTTCTTT. Protein sequence: CASSLYRWSQAFF.

The chain has TRBV5-4 and TRBJ2-7; D call uncertain. V was pared by 0 bases and J by 3 bases, with 7 bases between. The CDR3 runs to 13 residues. From germline, CDR1 is SGHNT and CDR2 YYREEE (reference sequence). In DNA form, the CDR3 reads TGTGCCAGCAGCTTGGGACCTCGCTACGAGCAGTACTTC. This codes for CASSLGPRYEQYF.

The genes are TRBV2 and TRBJ2-1; D unclear. In germline, CDR1 is SNHLY, CDR2 FYNNEI. Trimming pared 4 bases from V and 7 bases from J, leaving 8 bases between. The length of the CDR3 is 12 residues. CDR3 protein: CASSVDWNEQFF. The CDR3 DNA reads TGTGCCAGCAGTGTCGATTGGAATGAGCAGTTCTTC.

This clone turned up a few times. This chain's CDR3 is CASSQVPVLTEAFF. The CDR3 DNA sequence: TGTGCCAGCAGCCAAGTGCCCGTTCTCACTGAAGCTTTCTTT. J is TRBJ1-1 and V is TRBV3-1 (or the pseudogene TRBV3-2); no clear D gene. The CDR3 spans 14 residues. The V gene's germline CDR1 is LGHDT and CDR2 YNNKEL (reference sequence). With 1 base removed from V and 4 bases from J, the gap between germline ends came to 10 bases.

The chain is built from TRBV27 and TRBJ1-3; D is unresolved. Germline CDR1 reads MNHEY; CDR2 reads SMNVEV (reference sequence). This CDR3 spans 18 amino acids. The V and J ends lost 5 bases and 5 bases respectively, with 25 bases between them. CDR3 sequence: CASSAITGNQISRNTIYF. The CDR3 DNA sequence: TGTGCCAGCAGTGCCATTACGGGGAACCAGATATCGAGAAACACCATATATTTT.

CDR3: CASSGQGTLGNSPLHF. CDR3 DNA sequence: TGTGCCAGCAGTGGACAGGGCACCCTGGGGAATTCACCCCTCCACTTT. The J gene is TRBJ1-6, the V gene TRBV6-1; 7 bases line up with TRBD1. V shed 4 bases, J shed 7 bases, and the junction held 10 bases outside the gene matches. Germline values: CDR1 MNHNS, CDR2 SASEGT. The CDR3 is made up of 16 amino acids.

The gene calls are TRBV11-2 and TRBJ1-5, with D unclear. CDR1 is SGHAT, CDR2 FQNNGV, per germline. CDR3 length equals 13 residues. Trimming stripped 1 base from V and 3 bases from J, with 4 bases between. The CDR3 DNA reads as TGTGCCAGCAGCTTAGGAACCAATCAGCCCCAGCATTTT. Amino acid sequence: CASSLGTNQPQHF.

This rearrangement joins TRBV20-1 to TRBJ2-3; D is unresolved. The CDR3 covers 11 residues. CDR1 is DFQATT and CDR2 is SNEGSKA in the germline V gene (reference sequence). Trimming removed 5 bases from V and 6 bases from J, with 9 bases in between. CDR3 region: CSAPRGDTQYF. CDR3 nucleotide sequence: TGCAGTGCTCCCCGTGGGGATACGCAGTATTTT.

The chain couples TRBV30 to TRBJ2-1; no clear D gene. The CDR3 runs to 13 residues. Per the germline V gene, CDR1 is GTSNPN and CDR2 is SVGIG (reference sequence). The germline V and J ends were trimmed by 1 base and 9 bases, with 13 bases remaining between them. CDR3 nucleotide sequence: TGTGCCTGGAGTGATTATGGAGTCGCTGAGCAGTTCTTC. Residues: CAWSDYGVAEQFF.

The chain joins TRBV7-9 to TRBJ1-3; no reliable D call. V was shortened by 0 bases and J by 4 bases, with 13 bases between the two germline ends. Germline V gene lookup returns CDR1 SEHNR and CDR2 FQNEAQ (reference sequence). The CDR3 is 16 amino acids. DNA for the CDR3: TGTGCCAGCAGCTTAGCCCCCCATCGCGGAGGAAACACCATATATTTT. Amino acid sequence: CASSLAPHRGGNTIYF.

The chain has TRBV28 and TRBJ2-7; 9 bases line up with TRBD2. The CDR3 has 15 residues. Germline CDR1 MDHEN, CDR2 SYDVKM. V shed 5 bases and J 4 bases; nucleotides not matched to a gene: 9. The DNA for the CDR3 is TGTGCCAGCAGTCCCACGTGGACTAGCGAATACGAGCAGTACTTC. It yields the protein CASSPTWTSEYEQYF. Filled out from reference TRBV28 and TRBJ2-7, the complete variable domain reads DVKVTQSSRYLVKRTGEKVFLECVQDMDHENMFWYRQDPGLGLRLIYFSYDVKMKEKGDIPEGYSVSREKKERFSLILESASTNQTSMYLCASSPTWTSEYEQYFGPGTRLTVT.

The chain joins TRBV5-1 to TRBJ2-1, with D perhaps TRBD2 (6 bases). Trimming took off 4 bases at V and 5 bases at J, with 16 bases between the two ends. The germline V gene encodes CDR1 SGHRS and CDR2 YFSETQ. This CDR3 is built from 15 residues. CDR3 residues: CASSPAGGNHNEQFF. As DNA, the CDR3 is TGCGCCAGCAGCCCGGCGGGCGGGAACCACAATGAGCAGTTCTTC.

The chain uses TRBV29-1 and TRBJ2-5, with D perhaps matching TRBD1 (5 bases). Germline CDR1 SQVTM, CDR2 ANQGSEA. V lost 3 bases to trimming and J lost 5 bases, with 13 bases between them. The CDR3 length is 13 residues. The DNA for the CDR3 is TGCAGCGTTGATAAGGGGTTAGGGGAGACCCAGTACTTC. The encoded protein is CSVDKGLGETQYF.

This chain connects TRBV11-3 to TRBJ1-2; 9 nucleotides line up with TRBD1. V was pared by 5 bases and J by 7 bases, with 14 bases of the junction left unmatched. The V gene's germline CDR1 is SGHNT and CDR2 YENEEA. The CDR3 runs 16 residues. DNA for the CDR3: TGTGCCAGCAGCCTAGGCGGCGACAGGGGGTTAGCTGGCTACACCTTC. Translating it yields CASSLGGDRGLAGYTF.

The chain joins TRBV3-1 (or the pseudogene TRBV3-2) to TRBJ2-5, with 10 bases identical to TRBD2. Germline CDR1 LGHDT, CDR2 YNNKEL (reference sequence). The CDR3 runs to 15 residues. Trimming cost V 1 base and J 5 bases; bases outside gene matches: 4. CDR3 loop: CASSQASGGWETQYF. CDR3 sequence (DNA): TGTGCCAGCAGCCAAGCTAGCGGGGGTTGGGAGACCCAGTACTTC.

The rearrangement uses TRBV30 and TRBJ1-2; D might be TRBD1 (5 bases). CDR1 is GTSNPN and CDR2 is SVGIG in the germline V gene (reference sequence). This CDR3 comprises 14 residues. With 1 base removed from V and 3 bases from J, the gap between germline ends came to 12 bases. The CDR3 protein is CAWSGQGGYYGYTF. CDR3 nucleotides: TGTGCCTGGAGTGGGCAGGGAGGGTACTATGGCTACACCTTC.

This chain links TRBV11-3 with TRBJ1-2; D gene ambiguous. The germline gives CDR1 SGHNT, CDR2 YENEEA. V lost 1 base to trimming and J lost 0 bases, with 3 bases between them. This CDR3 is 13 amino acids long. CDR3 in amino acids: CASSLGANYGYTF. As DNA, the CDR3 is TGTGCCAGCAGCTTAGGAGCTAACTATGGCTACACCTTC.

The chain employs TRBV13 and TRBJ2-1, with no clear D. The V gene lost 0 bases and the J gene lost 2 bases, with 8 bases spanning the gap. CDR1 is PRHDT, CDR2 FYEKMQ, per germline (reference sequence). The CDR3 runs 15 residues. The CDR3 sequence is CASSLGLGTYNEQFF. The CDR3 DNA is TGTGCCAGCAGCTTAGGCCTGGGCACCTACAATGAGCAGTTCTTC.

This sequence joins TRBV20-1 and TRBJ2-1; 12 nucleotides agree with TRBD2. V was clipped by 3 bases and J by 6 bases; unmatched bases: 6. CDR1 and CDR2 (germline): DFQATT, SNEGSKA (reference sequence). The CDR3 extends over 15 amino acids. The CDR3 DNA sequence: TGCAGTGCTAGTCCCGCTAGCGGGAGGGGCAATGAGCAGTTCTTC. It translates to CSASPASGRGNEQFF.

This chain connects TRBV7-8 to TRBJ2-7; TRBD1 aligns across 8 bases. Germline assignment: CDR1 SGHVS and CDR2 FQNEAQ. The CDR3 runs 16 residues. J was trimmed by 0 bases and V by 6 bases; bases with no gene match: 10. The CDR3 bases are TGTGCCAGCAGTAAGAATACAGGGGGTCCCTCCTACGAGCAGTACTTC. As protein: CASSKNTGGPSYEQYF.

The rearrangement links TRBV2 to TRBJ2-5; TRBD2 aligns across 13 bases. This CDR3 region has 16 residues. The V gene end was trimmed by 7 bases and the J gene end by 7 bases; junction bases not matched to a gene: 12. Germline CDR1 reads SNHLY; CDR2 reads FYNNEI. The CDR3 protein is CASKTSGRKSEVTQYF. The CDR3 DNA sequence: TGTGCCAGCAAGACTAGCGGGAGGAAATCGGAAGTGACCCAGTACTTC.

The chain recombines TRBV4-2 with TRBJ2-2, with 7 bases identical to TRBD2. This CDR3 has 15 amino acids. J lost 1 base, V lost 1 base, and 0 bases had no gene match. The V gene's germline CDR1 is LGHNA and CDR2 YNFKEQ. Here the CDR3 reads CASSQASGNTGELFF. Written as DNA, the CDR3 is TGTGCCAGCAGCCAAGCTAGCGGGAACACCGGGGAGCTGTTTTTT.

The J gene is TRBJ1-2, the V gene TRBV6-5; perhaps TRBD1 as D (5 bases). Germline CDR1 is MNHEY and CDR2 is SVGAGI. The CDR3 runs to 13 residues. Trimming took off 2 bases at V and 8 bases at J, with 12 bases between the two ends. CDR3 nucleotide sequence: TGTGCCAGCAGTTACCAAGGGGCAAAAGGCTACACCTTC. Translation gives CASSYQGAKGYTF.

CDR3 amino acids: CASSHTGSGSITDTQYF. CDR3 nucleotide sequence: TGTGCCAGCAGCCACACGGGCAGCGGGAGCATCACAGATACGCAGTATTTT. V usage is TRBV21-1 and J usage is TRBJ2-3; the D call in the table, TRBD2, was not verified against the DNA. TRBV21-1 is assigned pseudogene status. The CDR3 is 17 amino acids.